Listed here are 14 T cell receptor beta chains from one sample, sequenced in a study of T-cell memory formation after mild COVID-19. TCRdb called the 5' RACE reads again in MiXCR, with one record for every CDR3 protein. The data show some 110,000 distinct CDR3 sequences, 17% seen once. Sequenced material: PBMCs or a T cell subset sorted from them (not recorded which). The receptors derive from an adult woman who had mild COVID-19 (a few samples of this study predate the infection). Cell type and time point are not known.

J is TRBJ1-1 and V is TRBV25-1, with D possibly matching TRBD1 (5 bases). This CDR3 has 16 residues. Between the trimmed V and J ends, which lost 5 bases and 7 bases, there was a span of 23 bases. CDR1 is MGHDK, CDR2 SYGVNS, per germline. This chain's CDR3 is CASSPWGVAATNEAFF. For the CDR3, the DNA is TGTGCCAGCAGTCCCTGGGGGGTAGCGGCTACAAATGAAGCTTTCTTT.

J is TRBJ1-1 and V is TRBV6-6; D not certain. V lost 2 bases and J lost 0, with 13 bases in between. This CDR3 is 16 amino acids long. In germline, CDR1 is MNHNY, CDR2 SVGAGI (reference sequence). CDR3 sequence (DNA): TGTGCCAGCAGTTACGGCCGAGAGACCATGAACACTGAAGCTTTCTTT. This codes for CASSYGRETMNTEAFF.

The chain has TRBV20-1 and TRBJ2-7, with D tentatively TRBD1 (5 bases). The CDR3 is 15 residues long. Germline CDR1 reads DFQATT; CDR2 reads SNEGSKA (reference sequence). Trimming removed 0 bases at V and 4 bases at J, with 16 bases between. Written as DNA, the CDR3 is TGCAGTGCTAGAGATCTAGAGGACACTCGATACGAGCAGTACTTC. As protein: CSARDLEDTRYEQYF.

The table lists this clonotype with a few counts. V gene TRBV7-6 combines with J gene TRBJ1-4; possible D gene TRBD1, 5 bases. The germline gives CDR1 SGHVS, CDR2 FNYEAQ. The CDR3 contains 15 residues. V was shortened by 5 bases and J by 0 bases, with 10 bases between the two germline ends. This CDR3 is CASSGLGATNEKLFF. The DNA for the CDR3 is TGTGCCAGCAGCGGTTTGGGGGCAACTAATGAAAAACTGTTTTTT.

This chain connects TRBV6-6 to TRBJ2-7, with D perhaps being TRBD1 or TRBD2 (5 bases each). Germline V gene data show CDR1 as MNHNY and CDR2 as SVGAGI (reference sequence). The CDR3 contains 15 residues. Trimming pared 7 bases from V and 9 bases from J, leaving 25 bases between. CDR3 sequence (DNA): TGTGCCAGCACCGAGGGACGAGATCCTACCTCGCGGCAGTACTTC. Translated, it gives CASTEGRDPTSRQYF.

This clonotype was observed a few times. The CDR3 region is CASRTGTGVYEQYF. The DNA for the CDR3 is TGTGCCAGCAGGACCGGGACAGGGGTCTACGAGCAGTACTTC. The chain has TRBV6-5 and TRBJ2-7; TRBD1 matches 10 bases. Per the germline V gene, CDR1 is MNHEY and CDR2 is SVGAGI. CDR3 length: 14 residues. Trimming cost V 6 bases and J 3 bases; bases outside gene matches: 5.

This clonotype was counted only a few times. One junction end disagrees with the germline gene, perhaps due to a read error. This chain uses TRBV6-5 with TRBJ2-1; D not resolved. The CDR3 covers 11 residues. Germline V gene sequence: CDR1 MNHEY, CDR2 SVGAGI. The CDR3 protein is CATQAYNQAYF. CDR3 sequence (DNA): TGTGCCACACAAGCCTACAACCAGGCATATTTC.

This clonotype has ten or more counts. The rearrangement uses TRBV5-1 and TRBJ2-2; D ambiguous. The V end lost 0 bases, the J end lost 1 base, and 4 bases lay between the germline ends. Germline CDR1 and CDR2: SGHRS and YFSETQ. The CDR3 is 14 amino acids. CDR3: CASSLVGNTGELFF. DNA for the CDR3: TGCGCCAGCAGCTTGGTTGGGAACACCGGGGAGCTGTTTTTT.

This clonotype has more than one count but fewer than ten. The chain joins TRBV4-1 to TRBJ2-1, with 9 bases that match TRBD2. Per germline, CDR1 MGHRA and CDR2 YSYEKL. This CDR3 region has 16 residues. The J segment lost 8 bases and the V segment lost 0 bases, leaving 8 bases of the junction unmatched. CDR3 nucleotide sequence: TGCGCCAGCAGCCAAGATCGCGGGAGGGCCGGTGATGAGCAGTTCTTC. It encodes CASSQDRGRAGDEQFF.

The DNA for the CDR3 is TGTGCCAGCTCCCCCGAAGGGGGAAACACTGAAGCTTTCTTT. Its translation: CASSPEGGNTEAFF. V and J are TRBV9 and TRBJ1-1; D is perhaps TRBD1 (6 bases). Germline V gene data show CDR1 as SGDLS and CDR2 as YYNGEE. V dropped 7 bases and J dropped 2 bases, with 15 bases sitting between them. This CDR3 is 14 amino acids long.

CDR3 loop: CAGERVLGYTF. Written as DNA, the CDR3 is TGTGCCGGGGAACGGGTTTTGGGCTACACCTTC. The chain carries TRBV30 and TRBJ1-2, with D unclear. There are 11 residues in the CDR3. The germline V gene has CDR1 GTSNPN and CDR2 SVGIG (reference sequence). The V end was cut by 8 bases, the J end by 8 bases, with 15 bases between.

V is TRBV29-1 and J is TRBJ2-3; 7 positions match TRBD2. CDR1 is SQVTM and CDR2 is ANQGSEA in the germline V gene. The CDR3 covers 15 residues. J lost 0 bases, V lost 5 bases, and 8 bases had no gene match. The CDR3 protein is CSVLPSGASTDTQYF. The CDR3 DNA sequence: TGCAGCGTTCTCCCCAGCGGGGCCAGCACAGATACGCAGTATTTT.

The chain combines TRBV7-9 with TRBJ2-1; TRBD2 matches 11 bases. V was pared by 5 bases and J by 4 bases, with 7 bases of the junction left unmatched. CDR3 length: 16 residues. From germline, CDR1 is SEHNR and CDR2 FQNEAQ (reference sequence). The CDR3 here is CASSPWTSGRYNEQFF. CDR3 DNA sequence: TGTGCCAGCAGCCCGTGGACTAGCGGGCGGTACAATGAGCAGTTCTTC.

The sample holds a few counts of this clonotype. The chain uses TRBV27 and TRBJ2-7; TRBD2 matches 14 bases. Germline V gene sequence: CDR1 MNHEY, CDR2 SMNVEV (reference sequence). The V gene end was trimmed by 4 bases and the J gene end by 4 bases; junction bases not matched to a gene: 9. This CDR3 comprises 17 residues. CDR3 in DNA: TGTGCCAGCAGTTCATACTTGGGACTAGCGGGGGATTACGAGCAGTACTTC. This gives the protein CASSSYLGLAGDYEQYF.